Presented here are 29 T cell receptor beta chains from one specimen sequenced in a study of blood T cells in healthy people across ages. Through a sample-barcoded 5' primer and a J-beta primer mix, a second PCR was run for roughly 7 to 11 cycles. TCRdb itself ran the 5' RACE reads through MiXCR, one entry per CDR3 protein. This sample has roughly 830,000 distinct CDR3 sequences, with about 62% found just once. The sequencing input was blood. Receptors originate from a young man in good health.

The chain joins TRBV6-2 or TRBV6-3 to TRBJ2-7; D unresolved. This CDR3 has 15 residues. V dropped 5 bases and J dropped 3 bases, with 17 bases sitting between them. Germline lookup yields CDR1 MNHEY and CDR2 SVGEGT. CDR3 sequence: CASSPDVGRLYEQYF. The DNA of the CDR3 is TGTGCCAGCAGTCCTGACGTGGGCAGACTCTACGAGCAGTACTTC.

The rearrangement links TRBV20-1 to TRBJ1-1; TRBD1 matches 8 bases. The CDR3 runs to 15 residues. V was pared by 2 bases and J by 2 bases, with 7 bases of the junction left unmatched. The germline gives CDR1 DFQATT, CDR2 SNEGSKA (reference sequence). The CDR3 DNA reads as TGCAGTGCTAGATACCCAGACAGGGGTAACACTGAAGCTTTCTTT. This sequence encodes CSARYPDRGNTEAFF.

This chain connects TRBV4-3 to TRBJ2-5; perhaps TRBD2 as D (6 bases). This CDR3 contains 14 residues. Deletions cut 0 bases from V and 11 bases from J, with 16 bases between. CDR1 and CDR2 (germline): LGHNA, YSLEER. The CDR3 here is CASSQEHIRREQYF. The CDR3 nucleotides are TGCGCCAGCAGCCAAGAACATATTCGTCGGGAGCAGTACTTC.

V is TRBV10-2 and J is TRBJ1-5; the D is unclear. Germline CDR1 and CDR2: WSHSY and SAAADI. Trimming took 8 bases from V and 7 from J, leaving 15 bases between them. The CDR3 length is 13 residues. The DNA of the CDR3 is TGCGCCAGCTCACAGCGGGTCGAGCAGCCCCAGCATTTT. Protein product: CASSQRVEQPQHF.

Only one count was recorded for this clonotype. The J gene is TRBJ2-1, the V gene TRBV9, with TRBD1 as a possible D gene (6 bases). The assigned J gene may be wrong: the sequence end matches TRBJ2-7 better. Germline V lookup: CDR1 SGDLS, CDR2 YYNGEE. The CDR3 extends over 15 amino acids. In DNA, the CDR3 is TGTGCCAGCAGCGAGCAGGGGTCCAAACCCTACGAGCAGTACTTC. Protein sequence: CASSEQGSKPYEQYF.

The rearrangement links TRBV9 to TRBJ1-2, with no clear D. From germline, CDR1 is SGDLS and CDR2 YYNGEE. This CDR3 spans 17 amino acids. V was cut by 0 bases and J by 4 bases, with 19 bases left in between. In DNA, the CDR3 is TGTGCCAGCAGCGTAGCTCCGGCAGGCGGATCTGTCTATGGCTACACCTTC. This codes for CASSVAPAGGSVYGYTF. Full variable domain (missing parts from reference TRBV9 and TRBJ1-2): DSGVTQTPKHLITATGQRVTLRCSPRSGDLSVYWYQQSLDQGLQFLIQYYNGEERAKGNILERFSAQQFPDLHSELNLSSLELGDSALYFCASSVAPAGGSVYGYTFGSGTRLTVV.

The chain employs TRBV20-1 and TRBJ1-2; weak D call: TRBD1 (5 bases). Germline V gives CDR1 DFQATT, CDR2 SNEGSKA (reference sequence). This CDR3 is 12 amino acids long. V was shortened by 8 bases and J by 6 bases, with 16 bases between the two germline ends. The CDR3 coding sequence is TGCAGTCCCGCGAGGGGTGTCGATGGCTACACCTTC. Translated, it gives CSPARGVDGYTF.

The J gene is TRBJ2-5, the V gene TRBV21-1; the table gives TRBD2 as D, unverified against the DNA. TRBV21-1 is given as a pseudogene. There are 16 residues in the CDR3. In nucleotides, the CDR3 is TGTGCCAGCAGCAAAGAAACAGCGGGGGGCCAAGAGACCCAGTACTTC. This encodes CASSKETAGGQETQYF.

The chain recombines TRBV6-6 with TRBJ1-2; maybe TRBD1 (6 bases). The germline V gene has CDR1 MNHNY and CDR2 SVGAGI (reference sequence). This CDR3 is 14 amino acids long. With 9 bases removed from V and 4 bases from J, the gap between germline ends came to 18 bases. For the CDR3, the DNA is TGTGCCAGTTTGGGGGCAGGAATCATCTATGGCTACACCTTC. Translated, it gives CASLGAGIIYGYTF.

The chain recombines TRBV29-1 with TRBJ2-3; 9 nucleotides line up with TRBD2. V gave up 5 bases and J gave up 2 bases; unmatched junction bases: 5. CDR3 length equals 14 residues. The germline gives CDR1 SQVTM, CDR2 ANQGSEA. CDR3 residues: CSVRRGGNTDTQYF. The CDR3 coding sequence is TGCAGCGTTCGGCGGGGGGGGAACACAGATACGCAGTATTTT.

This clonotype was counted only a few times. The CDR3 nucleotides read TGTGCCAGCAGTTCCCTCCCCCCGACAGGGATGGATTTCTATGGCTACACCTTC. Its translation is CASSSLPPTGMDFYGYTF. This chain links TRBV6-5 with TRBJ1-2, with TRBD1 identical over 7 bases. The V gene's germline CDR1 is MNHEY and CDR2 SVGAGI. There are 18 residues in the CDR3. Trimming at V came to 4 bases and at J to 4 bases, leaving 18 bases not matched to a gene.

This clonotype was observed a few times. CDR3 loop: CASSLARPGGTSPLHF. The CDR3 nucleotides are TGTGCCAGCAGCTTAGCGCGCCCAGGGGGAACTTCACCCCTCCACTTT. The chain uses TRBV7-2 and TRBJ1-6, with TRBD1 identical over 7 bases. The CDR3 length is 16 residues. Germline V gene sequence: CDR1 SGHTA, CDR2 FQGNSA. V gave up 0 bases and J gave up 9 bases; unmatched junction bases: 8.

The gene calls are TRBV6-5 and TRBJ1-1, with TRBD1 matching 8 bases. Germline CDR1 reads MNHEY; CDR2 reads SVGAGI. The junction had 7 bases not matched to a gene; V was cut back by 8 bases and J by 5 bases. CDR3 length: 13 residues. The CDR3 protein is CASFQGARTEAFF. The CDR3 DNA follows: TGTGCCAGCTTTCAGGGGGCGAGGACTGAAGCTTTCTTT.

This chain uses TRBV9 with TRBJ2-1, with D unclear. V lost 3 bases and J lost 13, with 14 bases in between. The CDR3 covers 12 residues. Germline CDR1 is SGDLS and CDR2 is YYNGEE. The CDR3 sequence: CASSAVGGLQFF. CDR3 nucleotides: TGTGCCAGCAGCGCAGTGGGTGGGCTTCAGTTCTTC.

V is TRBV6-2 or TRBV6-3 and J is TRBJ2-3, with 7 positions matching TRBD2. The V gene end was trimmed by 4 bases and the J gene end by 2 bases; junction bases not matched to a gene: 6. CDR3 length: 15 amino acids. Per germline, CDR1 MNHEY and CDR2 SVGEGT. CDR3 DNA sequence: TGTGCCAGCAGTTCTGGTGGGGGGGACACAGATACGCAGTATTTT. This gives the protein CASSSGGGDTDTQYF.

The chain carries TRBV7-2 and TRBJ2-4; TRBD1 matches 7 bases. The better agreement between TRBJ2-5 and the DNA end casts doubt on the J call. Per the germline V gene, CDR1 is SGHTA and CDR2 is FQGNSA. This CDR3 has 14 amino acids. The CDR3 reads CASSLAGQMETQYF. CDR3 coding DNA: TGTGCCAGCAGCTTAGCGGGACAGATGGAGACCCAGTACTTC.

This clonotype was seen more than once but under ten times. The chain employs TRBV4-3 and TRBJ2-7, with D unclear. Trimming stripped 4 bases from V and 0 bases from J, with 7 bases between. Germline CDR1 and CDR2: LGHNA and YSLEER. CDR3 length: 13 amino acids. CDR3 residues: CASSPAYSYEQYF. As DNA, the CDR3 is TGCGCCAGCAGCCCGGCCTACTCCTACGAGCAGTACTTC.

The rearrangement uses TRBV20-1 and TRBJ2-5, with D tentatively TRBD1 (6 bases). The J call may be in error: the DNA end matches TRBJ2-7 better. Germline lookup yields CDR1 DFQATT and CDR2 SNEGSKA (reference sequence). This CDR3 is 13 amino acids long. CDR3 protein: CSARDGQGYEQYF. Written as DNA, the CDR3 is TGCAGTGCTAGAGATGGGCAGGGGTACGAGCAGTACTTC.

The CDR3 sequence is CASSTQGTDEQYF. The CDR3 DNA follows: TGTGCCAGCAGTACACAGGGTACGGATGAGCAGTACTTC. V usage is TRBV7-2 and J usage is TRBJ2-5, with a weak D call TRBD1 (6 bases). The V end lost 6 bases, the J end lost 11 bases, and 19 bases lay between the germline ends. The CDR3 runs 13 residues. Germline V CDR1 and CDR2: SGHTA, FQGNSA. The whole variable domain, remainder taken from reference TRBV7-2 and TRBJ2-5, is GAGVSQSPSNKVTEKGKDVELRCDPISGHTALYWYRQSLGQGLEFLIYFQGNSAPDKSGLPSDRFSAERTGGSVSTLTIQRTQQEDSAVYLCASSTQGTDEQYFGPGTRLLVL.

The gene calls are TRBV7-9 and TRBJ2-4, with 8 bases aligning to TRBD1. The J call is doubtful: the DNA matches TRBJ2-7 better. The CDR3 spans 15 residues. Germline V gene lookup returns CDR1 SEHNR and CDR2 FQNEAQ (reference sequence). CDR3 region: CASSQTTGEVNEQYF. CDR3 bases: TGTGCCAGCAGCCAGACGACAGGGGAGGTCAACGAGCAGTACTTC.

This chain links TRBV9 with TRBJ2-6, with 13 bases matching TRBD2. CDR1 and CDR2 from the germline V gene are SGDLS and YYNGEE. V was clipped by 4 bases and J by 4 bases; unmatched bases: 8. This CDR3 is built from 18 residues. The DNA for the CDR3 is TGTGCCAGCAGCTCTCGACTAGCGGGGGGTTCGGGGGCCAACGTCCTGACTTTC. Translating gives CASSSRLAGGSGANVLTF. The full variable domain, completed using reference TRBV9 and TRBJ2-6, is DSGVTQTPKHLITATGQRVTLRCSPRSGDLSVYWYQQSLDQGLQFLIQYYNGEERAKGNILERFSAQQFPDLHSELNLSSLELGDSALYFCASSSRLAGGSGANVLTFGAGSRLTVL.

This clonotype showed up just a few times. Here the CDR3 reads CASSVLSSYNSPLHF. As DNA, the CDR3 is TGTGCCAGCAGTGTGTTGAGCTCCTATAATTCACCCCTCCACTTT. The chain joins TRBV6-1 to TRBJ1-6; D is unclear. The germline CDR1 and CDR2 sequences are MNHNS and SASEGT. This CDR3 spans 15 amino acids. V lost 4 bases and J lost 0, with 7 bases in between.

Concerning this clonotype itself: A junction end diverges from the germline sequence, so it may reflect a read error. The chain recombines TRBV6-6 with TRBJ1-6; TRBD1 matches at 7 bases. Germline assignment: CDR1 MNHNY and CDR2 SVGAGI (reference sequence). The CDR3 spans 14 residues. The DNA of the CDR3 is TGTACCAGCTCATGGACAGGACTGAATTCACCCCTCCACTTT. Translation gives CTSSWTGLNSPLHF.

The V call is TRBV2, the J call TRBJ1-6; D ambiguous. V gave up 9 bases and J gave up 3 bases, with 12 bases separating them. Germline V lookup: CDR1 SNHLY, CDR2 FYNNEI. The CDR3 contains 14 residues. Written as DNA, the CDR3 is TGTGCCAGTCATCTAGAGAGCTATAATTCACCCCTCCACTTT. Translating gives CASHLESYNSPLHF.

This clonotype was recorded once. The rearrangement joins TRBV6-6 to TRBJ2-7, with D hard to call. V lost 6 bases to trimming and J lost 0 bases, with 18 bases between them. This CDR3 spans 16 amino acids. Per the germline V gene, CDR1 is MNHNY and CDR2 is SVGAGI (reference sequence). CDR3 sequence: CASSPHSAESSYEQYF. The DNA of the CDR3 is TGTGCCAGCAGCCCTCATTCTGCGGAGAGCTCCTACGAGCAGTACTTC.

The chain is built from TRBV28 and TRBJ2-3; D gene unclear. This CDR3 region has 12 residues. V was trimmed by 8 bases and J by 5 bases, leaving 11 bases between them. From germline, CDR1 is MDHEN and CDR2 SYDVKM. The CDR3 loop is CASLRWGDTQYF. The CDR3 DNA sequence: TGTGCCAGCCTCCGCTGGGGAGATACGCAGTATTTT.

The chain combines TRBV15 with TRBJ2-4, with a possible D match to TRBD1 (6 bases). Judging by the DNA end, TRBJ2-7 fits better; the J call may be wrong. CDR1 LNHNV and CDR2 YYDKDF come from the germline V gene (reference sequence). CDR3 length equals 17 residues. The CDR3 sequence is CATSRDPLHRAPNEQYF. The CDR3 nucleotides read TGTGCCACCAGCAGAGATCCCCTTCACAGGGCCCCCAACGAGCAGTACTTC.

J is TRBJ2-7 and V is TRBV7-2, with unresolved D. Trimming stripped 7 bases from V and 12 bases from J, with 19 bases between. This CDR3 is 12 amino acids long. CDR1 and CDR2 from the germline V gene are SGHTA and FQGNSA. CDR3 bases: TGTGCCAGCACCGAAGGTGGATTAGGGCTGTACTTC. Translating it yields CASTEGGLGLYF.

This chain uses TRBV7-6 with TRBJ2-7; a possible D gene is TRBD1 (5 bases). Trimming took 5 bases from V and 3 from J, leaving 14 bases between them. CDR1 SGHVS and CDR2 FNYEAQ come from the germline V gene. This CDR3 spans 14 amino acids. CDR3 residues: CASSPEQGVYEQYF. The CDR3, as DNA: TGTGCCAGCAGCCCCGAGCAAGGGGTCTACGAGCAGTACTTC.